This T cell receptor (beta chain) was retrieved from a study of shared clonotypes between healthy human individuals (TCRdb year 2020). Broadly, across the study: The cohort comprised a couple of women and three men aged 18 to 49 years. For each donor, CD4 naive and CD4 memory were each run on three plates, CD8 naive on two plates, and CD8 memory on one plate. To estimate repertoire size and how much clonotypes are shared between individuals, the study performed deep sequencing of blood TCR repertoires from roughly five healthy adults. Libraries were prepared and TCR repertoires were sequenced by different laboratories using diverse techniques, in order to increase sequencing depth and limit assay-specific biases. Between about 0.94 and 8.9 billion PBMCs per donor were obtained by leukapheresis.

Measured from the cysteine to the phenylalanine, the CDR3 is 17 residues long. Solely the CDR3 DNA is kept, with 51 bases framed from the first base. The junction shows trimming of 1 base on V and 2 bases on J, and the gene matches do not reach 7 bases of it. The germline V gene provides CDR1 LGHNA and CDR2 YNFKEQ. CD8 naive samples were CD45RO-negative cells positively selected for CCR7, giving a CD45RA+CCR7+ population that excluded TemRA cells. The donors were healthy, HIV-negative adults with no recently reported acute infections or vaccinations. All donors were Caucasian adults living in Nashville, Tennessee, USA. Blood was collected by leukapheresis, and PBMCs were isolated by Ficoll-Histopaque density gradient centrifugation and then cryopreserved in liquid nitrogen vapor phase. Analytical flow cytometry was used to check the purity and quantity of every magnetically sorted T cell population. From each sorted fraction, genomic DNA was isolated and quantified by UV absorbance on a Nanodrop 2000c.

With respect to this clone: Its antigen is unknown. Base qualities were left out, and no much larger clone turns up one base away.

TCR CDR3 regions were amplified from genomic DNA by multiplex PCR using the deep immunoSEQ assay. Extracted genomic DNA from each cell subset was distributed evenly across all wells of several immunoSEQ 96-well plates, and each plate was treated as a replicate. For sorted subsets, each replicate PCR was loaded with roughly 200 ng genomic DNA, equivalent to some 27,000 T cell genomes. The purified libraries were quantified using a Qubit 3.0 fluorometer, sized with a Bioanalyzer 2100, and then quantified again using the KAPA Library Quantification kit. A separate single-read 150-cycle Illumina NextSeq 550 flow cell was used to sequence each immunoSEQ 96-well plate. The original methods were these. Because the immunoSEQ output included only junctional sequences and no quality scores, the filtering could not be the same as the filtering used for full-length reads. Sequences were annotated with PyIR, a Python wrapper for IgBLAST v1.9, using IMGT germline references to assign V/J genes and CDR3. Reads with weak V/J assignments (E-value above 1e-6), missing CDR3, stop codons, out-of-frame junctions, or ambiguous translated residues were removed. V3J clonotypes were defined as sequences sharing the same inferred V gene, J gene, and CDR3 amino acid sequence. Percentage overlap between repertoires was calculated by dividing the number of shared unique clonotypes by the size of the smaller repertoire. RTK rarefaction, the Chao1 estimator, and Recon v2.1 estimates of unobserved clonotypes were used to assess repertoire richness. Generation probabilities were computed with OLGA for all TCRbeta clonotypes obtained by the gDNA method from a few donors. TCRdb retrieved this table from immuneACCESS and kept in-frame rearrangements only. Not all clones are present; in checked studies, unresolved V genes account for under half, and no reason is known for the remainder. D and trimming were read from the DNA, whereas the V and J calls and clone size are those reported in that table. The sample has about 2.2 million clones on record, 85% to 95% of them singletons. The top ten clones comprise under 2% of the sample.

The paper's findings and limits, for the study overall: Roughly 5% of naive CD4, more than 3% of naive CD8, about 2.1% of memory CD4, and about 0.4% of memory CD8 clonotypes were shared across four donors. Pairwise subsampling led to the expectation that sequencing depth would affect the degree of clonotype sharing among donors. Compared with non-shared clonotypes, clonotypes shared by all four sorted-subset donors had higher generation probabilities. Naive subsets generally had larger estimated clonotype richness than memory subsets did. Even with the large sequencing depth, rarefaction of the sorted-subset datasets indicated that sequencing was incomplete. Sampling was restricted to blood, and TCR repertoires in tissue are likely to differ from TCR repertoires in blood. Because the study included a small number of donors, the genetic and exposure-history diversity represented was limited.

Sequencing was done on a sample of naive CD8+ T cells from PBMCs. Read against the paper, the sample's cell subset or site label means: CD45RA+CCR7+. The chain joins TRBV4-2 to TRBJ2-1; the junction holds 8 bases that match TRBD2. This receptor was obtained from a man between 18 and 29 years old in good health. Some clones in this sample may be carry-over from other donors' samples. The DNA sequence reads TGTGCCAGCAGCCAAGTATCCGGACTAGCTACCTACAATGAGCAGTTCTTC. Its protein is CASSQVSGLATYNEQFF.